The 21 T cell receptor beta chains reported below all come from one sample, sequenced in a study of blood T cell repertoires in COVID-19. Clones were read by immunoSEQ multiplex PCR, and TCRdb kept only the in-frame ones, dropping some. The table has 200,000 or so clones, around 89% seen once. Sequencing used PBMCs or T cells enriched from blood (not recorded which). All receptors come from a woman under 40 who had recovered from COVID-19.

The genes are TRBV12-3 or TRBV12-4 and TRBJ2-5; D possibly corresponds to TRBD1 (5 bases). The V gene lost 5 bases and the J gene lost 2 bases, with 9 bases spanning the gap. The CDR3 covers 13 residues. The CDR3 sequence is CASSLGAQETQYF. DNA of the CDR3: TGTGCCAGCAGTCTAGGGGCGCAAGAGACCCAGTACTTC.

This sequence joins TRBV10-3 and TRBJ1-1; TRBD1 matches at 9 bases. The CDR3 length is 13 residues. CDR1 and CDR2 from the germline V gene are ENHRY and SYGVKD. Trimming cost V 7 bases and J 3 bases; bases outside gene matches: 3. CDR3 residues: CAITGQGDTEAFF. The CDR3 bases are TGTGCCATCACGGGACAGGGAGACACTGAAGCTTTCTTT.

The V call is TRBV21-1, the J call TRBJ1-5; the table gives TRBD1 as D, unverified against the DNA. TRBV21-1 is given as a pseudogene. The CDR3 extends over 14 amino acids. The CDR3 spells CASRRTATNQPQHF. The CDR3 DNA follows: TGTGCCAGCAGGCGGACAGCCACCAATCAGCCCCAGCATTTT.

Only a few counts were recorded for this clone. The J gene is TRBJ1-5, the V gene TRBV19, with 8 bases lining up with TRBD1. The CDR3 sequence is 15 residues long. V lost 3 bases, J lost 7 bases, and 8 bases stayed unmatched. Germline values: CDR1 LNHDA, CDR2 SQIVND (reference sequence). CDR3 residues: CASSILGQGGQPQHF. The CDR3 nucleotides are TGTGCCAGTAGTATCCTCGGACAGGGAGGGCAGCCCCAGCATTTT.

The sample holds one count of this clone. This chain connects TRBV19 to TRBJ2-2, with a weak D call TRBD1 (6 bases). V shed 2 bases and J shed 6 bases, with 16 bases lying between them. Germline V gene sequence: CDR1 LNHDA, CDR2 SQIVND (reference sequence). The CDR3 covers 16 residues. CDR3 in amino acids: CASSIPRDMRAGELFF. The CDR3 region has the DNA TGTGCCAGTAGTATACCCCGGGACATGAGGGCCGGGGAGCTGTTTTTT.

CDR3 in DNA: TGCAGTGTAGGGGGTGGCTACACCTTC. This sequence encodes CSVGGGYTF. V is TRBV20-1 and J is TRBJ1-2; D perhaps matches TRBD1 (6 bases). This CDR3 spans 9 amino acids. CDR1 is DFQATT and CDR2 is SNEGSKA in the germline V gene (reference sequence). V shed 7 bases and J shed 7 bases, with 7 bases lying between them.

The gene calls are TRBV6-5 and TRBJ1-3; possible D gene TRBD1, 6 bases. This CDR3 spans 13 amino acids. Germline V gene data show CDR1 as MNHEY and CDR2 as SVGAGI. Trimming stripped 7 bases from V and 4 bases from J, with 11 bases between. DNA for the CDR3: TGTGCCAGCACCAGGGGCGCCGGAAACACCATATATTTT. Encoded protein: CASTRGAGNTIYF.

J is TRBJ1-4 and V is TRBV19; D is unclear. This CDR3 spans 15 amino acids. V lost 5 bases and J 7 bases, leaving 17 bases between the germline ends. Per the germline V gene, CDR1 is LNHDA and CDR2 is SQIVND (reference sequence). CDR3 sequence: CASSLNQDGGEKLFF. In DNA form, the CDR3 reads TGTGCCAGTAGTTTAAACCAGGACGGAGGTGAAAAACTGTTTTTT. Full variable domain (missing parts from reference TRBV19 and TRBJ1-4): DGGITQSPKYLFRKEGQNVTLSCEQNLNHDAMYWYRQDPGQGLRLIYYSQIVNDFQKGDIAEGYSVSREKKESFPLTVTSAQKNPTAFYLCASSLNQDGGEKLFFGSGTQLSVL.

The chain links TRBV19 to TRBJ2-1; 7 positions match TRBD2. The CDR3 is 14 amino acids. Germline CDR1 reads LNHDA; CDR2 reads SQIVND (reference sequence). The J segment lost 7 bases and the V segment lost 5 bases, leaving 8 bases of the junction unmatched. The CDR3 sequence is CASSPRDYGNEQFF. The CDR3 DNA reads TGTGCCAGTAGTCCCCGGGACTATGGGAATGAGCAGTTCTTC.

This chain links TRBV6-5 with TRBJ1-5; no clear D gene. The CDR3 has 15 amino acids. Germline V gives CDR1 MNHEY, CDR2 SVGAGI. V was shortened by 2 bases and J by 6 bases, with 14 bases between the two germline ends. DNA for the CDR3: TGTGCCAGCAGTTACGCAGGTGATGGGCGTCAGCCCCAGCATTTT. Translating gives CASSYAGDGRQPQHF.

V usage is TRBV7-2 and J usage is TRBJ1-2; D might be TRBD1 (5 bases). V dropped 3 bases and J dropped 4 bases, with 12 bases sitting between them. The CDR3 extends over 14 amino acids. CDR1 SGHTA and CDR2 FQGNSA come from the germline V gene. The CDR3 region has the DNA TGTGCCAGCAGCTTTAACAGGCCCCTCTATGGCTACACCTTC. The encoded protein is CASSFNRPLYGYTF.

This clone has more than one count but fewer than ten. The chain is built from TRBV7-3 and TRBJ2-7, with 7 bases matching TRBD1. Unmatched junction bases numbered 7, after V lost 4 bases and J lost 7 bases. Germline CDR1 is SGHTA and CDR2 is FQGTGA. The CDR3 totals 13 residues. The DNA of the CDR3 is TGTGCCAGCAGCTCGATACAGGGGTATGAGCAGTACTTC. Translation gives CASSSIQGYEQYF.

The CDR3 is CASSGQGGKRAFF. Here the CDR3 DNA reads TGTGCCAGCAGCGGACAGGGGGGAAAGAGAGCTTTCTTT. The chain combines TRBV12-3 or TRBV12-4 with TRBJ1-1, with 10 bases aligning to TRBD1. Trimming removed 6 bases from V and 10 bases from J; junction bases left unmatched: 8. This CDR3 comprises 13 residues.

This chain joins TRBV7-8 and TRBJ2-3; 14 bases fit TRBD2. Germline V CDR1 and CDR2: SGHVS, FQNEAQ. V lost 4 bases, J lost 4 bases, and 16 bases stayed unmatched. CDR3 length: 20 amino acids. CDR3 nucleotides: TGTGCCAGCAGCTCAGACTTTCCGGGACTAGCGGGGGAAGTTTCAGATACGCAGTATTTT. This translates into CASSSDFPGLAGEVSDTQYF.

The chain uses TRBV5-4 and TRBJ1-1; D uncertain. Germline V CDR1 and CDR2: SGHNT, YYREEE (reference sequence). The V and J ends lost 0 bases and 0 bases respectively, with 9 bases between them. This CDR3 region has 15 residues. In DNA, the CDR3 is TGTGCCAGCAGCTTGGACGGACTCCTGAACACTGAAGCTTTCTTT. It specifies CASSLDGLLNTEAFF.

This chain joins TRBV4-3 and TRBJ1-1; D gene uncertain. The CDR3 is 15 amino acids. Trimming stripped 1 base from V and 1 base from J, with 10 bases between. CDR1 LGHNA and CDR2 YSLEER come from the germline V gene. The DNA of the CDR3 is TGCGCCAGCAGCCAAGGACCCTCAGGGAACACTGAAGCTTTCTTT. Translated: CASSQGPSGNTEAFF.

The table lists this clone with a count of one. The chain combines TRBV5-1 with TRBJ2-7; 7 bases fit TRBD1. V lost 3 bases, J lost 4 bases, and 16 bases stayed unmatched. This CDR3 has 17 amino acids. The germline gives CDR1 SGHRS, CDR2 YFSETQ. This CDR3 reads CASSSTSRAGGLYEQYF. The DNA for the CDR3 is TGCGCCAGCAGCTCGACATCTCGGGCAGGGGGTTTGTACGAGCAGTACTTC.

The chain carries TRBV7-3 and TRBJ2-1; 9 positions agree with TRBD2. The CDR3 has 15 residues. Germline V gene data show CDR1 as SGHTA and CDR2 as FQGTGA. Trimming removed 2 bases from V and 3 bases from J; junction bases left unmatched: 2. Here the CDR3 reads CASSLGTSYYNEQFF. The CDR3 coding sequence is TGTGCCAGCAGCTTAGGGACTAGCTACTACAATGAGCAGTTCTTC.

V usage is TRBV6-5 and J usage is TRBJ2-3; 7 nucleotides line up with TRBD2. The CDR3 is 14 residues long. Germline V gene sequence: CDR1 MNHEY, CDR2 SVGAGI. V was clipped by 6 bases and J by 4 bases; unmatched bases: 7. The CDR3 protein is CASSTSGAADTQYF. DNA of the CDR3: TGTGCCAGCAGCACAAGCGGGGCGGCAGATACGCAGTATTTT.

The chain is built from TRBV15 and TRBJ1-4; D is perhaps TRBD1 (5 bases). The CDR3 is 16 amino acids. V dropped 0 bases and J dropped 8 bases, with 16 bases sitting between them. CDR1 is LNHNV, CDR2 YYDKDF, per germline (reference sequence). The chain's CDR3 is CATSRDTRGRGEKLFF. CDR3 DNA sequence: TGTGCCACCAGCAGAGATACCCGGGGCCGGGGGGAAAAACTGTTTTTT. The whole variable domain, remainder taken from reference TRBV15 and TRBJ1-4, is DAMVIQNPRYQVTQFGKPVTLSCSQTLNHNVMYWYQQKSSQAPKLLFHYYDKDFNNEADTPDNFQSRRPNTSFCFLDIRSPGLGDTAMYLCATSRDTRGRGEKLFFGSGTQLSVL.

This clone was recorded only once. The J gene is TRBJ2-1, the V gene TRBV19; 8 bases fit TRBD2. CDR3 length: 13 residues. V gave up 7 bases and J gave up 9 bases; unmatched junction bases: 8. Germline V CDR1 and CDR2: LNHDA, SQIVND (reference sequence). CDR3 amino acids: CASTPGAGGEQFF. In nucleotides, the CDR3 is TGTGCCAGTACCCCGGGGGCGGGGGGTGAGCAGTTCTTC.